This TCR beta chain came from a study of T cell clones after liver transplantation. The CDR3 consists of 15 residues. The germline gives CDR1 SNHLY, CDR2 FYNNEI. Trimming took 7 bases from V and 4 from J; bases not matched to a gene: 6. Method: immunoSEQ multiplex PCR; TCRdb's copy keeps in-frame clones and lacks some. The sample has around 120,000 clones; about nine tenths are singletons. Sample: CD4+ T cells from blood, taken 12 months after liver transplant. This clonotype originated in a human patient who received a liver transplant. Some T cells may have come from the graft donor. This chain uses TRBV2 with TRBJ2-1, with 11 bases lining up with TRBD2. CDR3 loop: CASNSGRAVYNEQFF. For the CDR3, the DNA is TGTGCCAGCAATAGCGGGAGGGCCGTATACAATGAGCAGTTCTTC.